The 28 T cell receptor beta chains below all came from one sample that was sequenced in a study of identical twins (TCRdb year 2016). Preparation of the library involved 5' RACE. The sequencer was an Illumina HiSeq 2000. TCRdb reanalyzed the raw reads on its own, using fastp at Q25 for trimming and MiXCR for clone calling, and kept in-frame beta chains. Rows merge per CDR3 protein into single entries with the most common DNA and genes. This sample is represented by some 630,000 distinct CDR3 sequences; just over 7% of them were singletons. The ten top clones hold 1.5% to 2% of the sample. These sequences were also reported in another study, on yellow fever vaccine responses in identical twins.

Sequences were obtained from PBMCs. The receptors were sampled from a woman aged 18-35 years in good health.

CDR3 sequence: CSVEDPRRNRGGTTKTQYF. The CDR3 DNA reads as TGCAGCGTTGAAGACCCACGACGAAACAGGGGGGGCACCACAAAGACCCAGTACTTC. The genes are TRBV29-1 and TRBJ2-5; D is perhaps TRBD1 (8 bases). Germline CDR1 SQVTM, CDR2 ANQGSEA. V lost 0 bases, J lost 6 bases, and 29 bases lay in between. The length of the CDR3 is 19 residues. Combining the CDR3 with reference TRBV29-1 and TRBJ2-5 gives the whole variable domain SAVISQKPSRDICQRGTSLTIQCQVDSQVTMMFWYRQQPGQSLTLIATANQGSEATYESGFVIDKFPISRPNLTFSTLTVSNMSPEDSSIYLCSVEDPRRNRGGTTKTQYFGPGTRLLVL.

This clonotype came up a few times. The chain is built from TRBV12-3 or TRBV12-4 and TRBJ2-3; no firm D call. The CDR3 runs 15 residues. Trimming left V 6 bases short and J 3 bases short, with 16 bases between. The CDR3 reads CASSWRAGRTDTQYF. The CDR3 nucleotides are TGTGCCAGCAGCTGGCGCGCAGGTCGGACAGATACGCAGTATTTT.

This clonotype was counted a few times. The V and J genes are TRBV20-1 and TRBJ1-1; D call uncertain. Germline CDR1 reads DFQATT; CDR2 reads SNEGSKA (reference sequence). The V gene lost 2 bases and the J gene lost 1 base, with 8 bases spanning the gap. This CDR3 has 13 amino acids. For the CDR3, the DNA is TGCAGTGCTAGAAGCCAGCCGAACACTGAAGCTTTCTTT. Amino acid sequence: CSARSQPNTEAFF.

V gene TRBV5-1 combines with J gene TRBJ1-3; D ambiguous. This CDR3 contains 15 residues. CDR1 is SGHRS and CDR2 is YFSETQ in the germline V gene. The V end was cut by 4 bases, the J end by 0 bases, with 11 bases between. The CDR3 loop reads CASSEKCDSGNTIYF. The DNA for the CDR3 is TGCGCCAGCAGCGAAAAATGCGACTCTGGAAACACCATATATTTT.

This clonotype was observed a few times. Here the CDR3 reads CASSFIPSSGNTIYF. For the CDR3, the DNA is TGTGCCAGCAGTTTTATACCGTCCTCTGGAAACACCATATATTTT. This chain connects TRBV28 to TRBJ1-3; D remains unclear. Germline CDR1 is MDHEN and CDR2 is SYDVKM. The CDR3 totals 15 residues. Trimming took off 3 bases at V and 0 bases at J, with 9 bases between the two ends.

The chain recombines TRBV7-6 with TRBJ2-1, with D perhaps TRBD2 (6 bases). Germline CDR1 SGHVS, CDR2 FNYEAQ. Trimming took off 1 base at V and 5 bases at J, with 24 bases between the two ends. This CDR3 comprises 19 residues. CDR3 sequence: CASSLERPGTPGLNNEQFF. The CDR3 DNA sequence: TGTGCCAGCAGCTTAGAAAGACCCGGGACTCCAGGACTAAACAATGAGCAGTTCTTC.

DNA for the CDR3: TGTGCCAGCGTTTTTATAATGGGCAGCAGCTCCTACGAGCAGTACTTC. Translated, it gives CASVFIMGSSSYEQYF. This chain uses TRBV2 with TRBJ2-7; D gene uncertain. There are 16 residues in the CDR3. Germline CDR1 reads SNHLY; CDR2 reads FYNNEI. V lost 8 bases and J lost 0, with 20 bases in between. Full variable domain (outside the CDR3, taken from reference TRBV2 and TRBJ2-7): EPEVTQTPSHQVTQMGQEVILRCVPISNHLYFYWYRQILGQKVEFLVSFYNNEISEKSEIFDDQFSVERPDGSNFTLKIRSTKLEDSAMYFCASVFIMGSSSYEQYFGPGTRLTVT.

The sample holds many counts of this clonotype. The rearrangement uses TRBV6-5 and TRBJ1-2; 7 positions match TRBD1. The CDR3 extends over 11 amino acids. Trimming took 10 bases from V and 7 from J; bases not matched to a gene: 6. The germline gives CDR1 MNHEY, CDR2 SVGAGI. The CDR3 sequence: CAIWTGTGYTF. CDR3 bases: TGTGCCATCTGGACAGGCACTGGCTACACCTTC.

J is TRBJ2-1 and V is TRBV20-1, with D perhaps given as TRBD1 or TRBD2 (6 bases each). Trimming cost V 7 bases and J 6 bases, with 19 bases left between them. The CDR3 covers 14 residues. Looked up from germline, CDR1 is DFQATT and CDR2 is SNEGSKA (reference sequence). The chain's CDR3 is CSVHAAGTPNEQFF. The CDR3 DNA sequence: TGCAGTGTCCATGCCGCGGGGACACCCAATGAGCAGTTCTTC.

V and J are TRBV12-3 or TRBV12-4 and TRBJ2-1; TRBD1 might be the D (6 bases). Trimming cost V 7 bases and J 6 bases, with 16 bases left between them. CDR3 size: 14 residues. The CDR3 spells CASMDRDTGNEQFF. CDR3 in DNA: TGTGCCAGCATGGACCGGGACACGGGCAATGAGCAGTTCTTC.

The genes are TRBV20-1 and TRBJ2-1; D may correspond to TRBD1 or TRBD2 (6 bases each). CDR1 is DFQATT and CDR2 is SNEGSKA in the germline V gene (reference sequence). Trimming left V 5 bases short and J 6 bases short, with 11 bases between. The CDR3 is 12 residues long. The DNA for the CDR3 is TGCAGTGCTCGGGGGCAGGTCAATGAGCAGTTCTTC. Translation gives CSARGQVNEQFF.

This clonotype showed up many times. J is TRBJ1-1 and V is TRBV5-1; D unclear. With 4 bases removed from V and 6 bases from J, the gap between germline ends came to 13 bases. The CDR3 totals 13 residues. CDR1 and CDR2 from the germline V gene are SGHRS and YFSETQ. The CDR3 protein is CASSPPGVPEAFF. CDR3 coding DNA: TGCGCCAGCAGCCCCCCCGGGGTGCCTGAAGCTTTCTTT.

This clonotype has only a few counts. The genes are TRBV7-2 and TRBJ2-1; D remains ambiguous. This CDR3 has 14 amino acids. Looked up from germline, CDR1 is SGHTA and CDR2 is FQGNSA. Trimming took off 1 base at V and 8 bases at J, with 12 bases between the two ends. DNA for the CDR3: TGTGCCAGCAGCTTAGGATACGCTAGTGATGAGCAGTTCTTC. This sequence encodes CASSLGYASDEQFF. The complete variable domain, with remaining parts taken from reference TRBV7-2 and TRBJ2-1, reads GAGVSQSPSNKVTEKGKDVELRCDPISGHTALYWYRQSLGQGLEFLIYFQGNSAPDKSGLPSDRFSAERTGGSVSTLTIQRTQQEDSAVYLCASSLGYASDEQFFGPGTRLTVL.

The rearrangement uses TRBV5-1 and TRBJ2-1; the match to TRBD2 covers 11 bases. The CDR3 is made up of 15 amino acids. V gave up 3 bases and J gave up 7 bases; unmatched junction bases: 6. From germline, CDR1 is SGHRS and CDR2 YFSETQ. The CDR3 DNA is TGCGCCAGCAGCTCGGGACTAGCGGCATCTAATGAGCAGTTCTTC. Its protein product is CASSSGLAASNEQFF.

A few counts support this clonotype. The CDR3 sequence is CASSPTGAPDTGELFF. The CDR3 DNA reads as TGTGCCAGCAGTCCCACAGGGGCCCCTGACACCGGGGAGCTGTTTTTT. The chain carries TRBV28 and TRBJ2-2, with TRBD1 identical over 7 bases. Per the germline V gene, CDR1 is MDHEN and CDR2 is SYDVKM. Trimming at V came to 5 bases and at J to 3 bases, leaving 9 bases not matched to a gene. This CDR3 has 16 residues.

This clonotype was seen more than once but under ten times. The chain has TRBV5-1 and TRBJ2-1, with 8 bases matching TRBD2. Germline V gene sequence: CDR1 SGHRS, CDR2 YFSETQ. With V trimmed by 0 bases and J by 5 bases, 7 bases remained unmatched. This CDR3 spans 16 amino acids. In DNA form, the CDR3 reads TGCGCCAGCAGCTTGGCCGGGGGGGGGCCGAACAATGAGCAGTTCTTC. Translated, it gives CASSLAGGGPNNEQFF.

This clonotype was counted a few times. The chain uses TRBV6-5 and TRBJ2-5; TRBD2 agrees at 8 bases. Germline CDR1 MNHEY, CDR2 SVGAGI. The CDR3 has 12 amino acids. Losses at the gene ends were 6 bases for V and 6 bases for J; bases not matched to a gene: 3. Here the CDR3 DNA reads TGTGCCAGCAGCGGGGGGGCGAAGACCCAGTACTTC. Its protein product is CASSGGAKTQYF.

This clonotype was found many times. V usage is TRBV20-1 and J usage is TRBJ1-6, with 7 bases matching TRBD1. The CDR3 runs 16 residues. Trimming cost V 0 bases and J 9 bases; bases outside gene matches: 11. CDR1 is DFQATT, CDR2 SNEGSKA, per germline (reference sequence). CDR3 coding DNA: TGCAGTGCTAGAGACTCGACAGGGATAGGGGTTTCACCCCTCCACTTT. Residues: CSARDSTGIGVSPLHF.

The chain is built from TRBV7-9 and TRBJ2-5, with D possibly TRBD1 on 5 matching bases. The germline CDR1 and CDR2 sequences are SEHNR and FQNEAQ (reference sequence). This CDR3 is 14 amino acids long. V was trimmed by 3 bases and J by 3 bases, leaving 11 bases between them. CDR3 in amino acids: CASSFSTGKETQYF. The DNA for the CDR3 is TGTGCCAGCAGCTTTTCCACAGGCAAAGAGACCCAGTACTTC.

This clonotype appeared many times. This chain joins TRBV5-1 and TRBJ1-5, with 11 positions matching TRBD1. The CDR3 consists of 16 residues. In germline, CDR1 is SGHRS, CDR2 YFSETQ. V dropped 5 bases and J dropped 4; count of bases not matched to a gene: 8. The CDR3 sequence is CASRPGTGGRNQPQHF. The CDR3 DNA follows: TGCGCCAGCAGACCGGGGACAGGGGGTAGGAATCAGCCCCAGCATTTT.

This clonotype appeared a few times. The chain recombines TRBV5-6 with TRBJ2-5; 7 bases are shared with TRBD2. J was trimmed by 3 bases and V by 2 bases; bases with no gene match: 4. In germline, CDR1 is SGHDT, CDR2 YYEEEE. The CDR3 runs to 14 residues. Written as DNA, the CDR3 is TGTGCCAGCAGCTTTCTTGGGGGGGAAGAGACCCAGTACTTC. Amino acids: CASSFLGGEETQYF.

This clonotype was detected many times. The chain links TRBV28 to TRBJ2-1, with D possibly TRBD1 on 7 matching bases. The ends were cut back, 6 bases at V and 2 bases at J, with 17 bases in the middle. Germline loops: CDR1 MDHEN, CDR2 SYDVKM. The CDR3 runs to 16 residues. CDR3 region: CASSLEGAGTYNEQFF. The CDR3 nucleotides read TGTGCCAGCAGCCTTGAGGGGGCGGGGACCTACAATGAGCAGTTCTTC.

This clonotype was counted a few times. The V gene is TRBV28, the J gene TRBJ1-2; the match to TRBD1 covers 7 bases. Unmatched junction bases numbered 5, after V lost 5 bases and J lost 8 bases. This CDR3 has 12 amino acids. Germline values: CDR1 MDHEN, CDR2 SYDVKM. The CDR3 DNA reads TGTGCCAGCAGTACCTACAGGGGAGGCTACACCTTC. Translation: CASSTYRGGYTF.

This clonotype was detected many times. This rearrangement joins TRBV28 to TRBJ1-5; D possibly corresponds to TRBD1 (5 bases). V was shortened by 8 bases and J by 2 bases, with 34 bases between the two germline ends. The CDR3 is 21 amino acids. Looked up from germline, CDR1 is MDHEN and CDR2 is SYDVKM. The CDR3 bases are TGTGCCAGCTCACCGGGACCCCCTCACTCTCGTTTGCGCAGGGGCAATCAGCCCCAGCATTTT. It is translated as CASSPGPPHSRLRRGNQPQHF.

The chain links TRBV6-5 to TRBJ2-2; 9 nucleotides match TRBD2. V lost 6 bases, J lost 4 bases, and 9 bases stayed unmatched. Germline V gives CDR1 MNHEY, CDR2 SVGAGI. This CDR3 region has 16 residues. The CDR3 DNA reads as TGTGCCAGCAGCTTGACTAGCGGCCGTGGCACCGGGGAGCTGTTTTTT. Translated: CASSLTSGRGTGELFF.

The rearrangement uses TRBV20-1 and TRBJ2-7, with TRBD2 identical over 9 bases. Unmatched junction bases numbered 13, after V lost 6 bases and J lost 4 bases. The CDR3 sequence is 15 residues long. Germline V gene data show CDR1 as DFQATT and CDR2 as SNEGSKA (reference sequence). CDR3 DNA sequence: TGCAGTGCCTCACCCTGGCGGGGGGGCCGTTACGAGCAGTACGTC. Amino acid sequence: CSASPWRGGRYEQYV.

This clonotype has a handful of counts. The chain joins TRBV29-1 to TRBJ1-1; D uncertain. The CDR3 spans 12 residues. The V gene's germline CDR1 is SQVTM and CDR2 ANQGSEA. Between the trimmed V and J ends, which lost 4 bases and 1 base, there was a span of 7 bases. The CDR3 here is CSVGTQNTEAFF. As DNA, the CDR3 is TGCAGCGTTGGAACCCAGAACACTGAAGCTTTCTTT.

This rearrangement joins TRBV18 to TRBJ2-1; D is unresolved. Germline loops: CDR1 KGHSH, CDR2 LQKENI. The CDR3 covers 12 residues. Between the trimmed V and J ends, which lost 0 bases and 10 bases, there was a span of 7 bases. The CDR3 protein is CASSPPIIEQFF. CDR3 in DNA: TGTGCCAGCTCACCACCGATCATCGAGCAGTTCTTC.